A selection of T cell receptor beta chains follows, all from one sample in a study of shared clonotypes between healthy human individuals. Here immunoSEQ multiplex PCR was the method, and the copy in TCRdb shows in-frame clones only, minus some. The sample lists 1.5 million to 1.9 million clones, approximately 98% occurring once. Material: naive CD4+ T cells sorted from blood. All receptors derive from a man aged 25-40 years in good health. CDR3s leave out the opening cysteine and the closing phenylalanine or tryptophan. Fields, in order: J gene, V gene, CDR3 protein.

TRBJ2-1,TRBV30,AWSVAFAGADEQF
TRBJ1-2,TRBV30,ACQTGGYGYT
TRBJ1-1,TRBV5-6,ASSLGWGRDTEAF
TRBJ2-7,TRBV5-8,ASSLAGTGVSYEQY
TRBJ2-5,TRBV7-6,ASSILAGRAQETQY
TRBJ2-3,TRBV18,ASSPSGSRADTQY
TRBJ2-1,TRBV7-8,ASSLNRDNEQF
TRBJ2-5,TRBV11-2,ASSLRSPGTQY
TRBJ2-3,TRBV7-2,ASSLERPDTQY
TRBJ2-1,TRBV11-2,ASSFLTSLGNEQF
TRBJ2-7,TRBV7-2,ASSADPGYEQY
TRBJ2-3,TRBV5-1,ASSLDPQTSTDTQY
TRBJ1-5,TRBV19,ASIEQGGGQPQH
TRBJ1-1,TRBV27,ASSLGTEAF
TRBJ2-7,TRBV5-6,ASSSGSSYEQY
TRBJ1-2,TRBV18,ASSEQGDYGYT
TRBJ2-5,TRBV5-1,ASSFGQGGETQY
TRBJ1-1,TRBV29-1,SVALVGGSTEAF
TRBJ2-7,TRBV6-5,ASSKTSGKGEQY
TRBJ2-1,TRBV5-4,ASSTSGNNYNEQF
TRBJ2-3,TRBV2,ATSLAGATDTQY
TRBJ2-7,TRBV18,ASSGDRGLYEQY
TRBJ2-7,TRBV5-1,ASSTGEQGSKQY
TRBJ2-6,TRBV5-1,ASRITGYSGANVLT
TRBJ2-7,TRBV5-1,ASSKDSAYEQY
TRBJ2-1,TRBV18,ASSPRLDLDDEQF
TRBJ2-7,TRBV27,ASSFLPTGSAGEQY
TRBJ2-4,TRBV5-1,ASSEGGPGNIQY
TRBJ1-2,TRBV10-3,AISEYDIDRIYT
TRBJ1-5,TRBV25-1,ASSEFGINDGPYQPQH
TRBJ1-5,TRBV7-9,ASSSQGGEQPQH
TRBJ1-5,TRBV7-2,ASSSTGQGGKQPQH
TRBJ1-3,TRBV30,AWGGQVGNTIY
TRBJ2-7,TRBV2,ASSSGTGGFYEQY
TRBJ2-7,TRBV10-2,ASSDWAGLGPYEQY
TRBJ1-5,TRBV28,ASSPPAGRVFPQPQH
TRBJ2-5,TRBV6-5,ASSSLGQGQETQY
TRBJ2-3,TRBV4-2,ASSQDGWGGATDTQY
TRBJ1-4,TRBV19,ASSIVSGTANEKLF
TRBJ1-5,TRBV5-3,ARRDRGQVTQPQH
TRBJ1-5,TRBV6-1,ASSVQRGQPQH
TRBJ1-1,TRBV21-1,ASSKELGEGLKSTEAF
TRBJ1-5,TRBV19,ASSIGLDRGSHQPQH
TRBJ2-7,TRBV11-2,ASSLEPDRGLYEQY
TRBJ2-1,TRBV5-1,ASSLQSEQF
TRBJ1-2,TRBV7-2,ASSLDGRGVFGYT
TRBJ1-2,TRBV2,ASSDNPVYGYT